Listed here are 11 T cell receptor beta chains from one sample, sequenced in a study of blood T cell repertoires in COVID-19. Assay: immunoSEQ multiplex PCR; the TCRdb copy retains only in-frame clones and omits some. The data contain about 150,000 clones, 84% of them singletons. Sequenced material: peripheral blood. The receptors come from a woman aged 80 or over with COVID-19, enrolled during active disease.

The CDR3 DNA reads as TGTGCCAGCAGTTTATCAAGGGACAGCTACGAGCAGTACTTC. Translating it yields CASSLSRDSYEQYF. V gene TRBV27 combines with J gene TRBJ2-7; TRBD1 agrees at 7 bases. The CDR3 loop spans 14 amino acids. With V trimmed by 0 bases and J by 3 bases, 2 bases remained unmatched. Germline CDR1 MNHEY, CDR2 SMNVEV (reference sequence).

V gene TRBV5-1 combines with J gene TRBJ1-2; D call uncertain. The ends were cut back, 1 base at V and 4 bases at J, with 20 bases in the middle. CDR1 and CDR2 (germline): SGHRS, YFSETQ. The CDR3 runs 17 residues. The CDR3 DNA is TGCGCCAGCAGCTTGTTCAGCAGAGGCGGTCTGGGCTATGGCTACACCTTC. It encodes CASSLFSRGGLGYGYTF.

The rearrangement uses TRBV6-5 and TRBJ2-4; no reliable D call. Looked up from germline, CDR1 is MNHEY and CDR2 is SVGAGI. This CDR3 region has 16 residues. The V end lost 2 bases, the J end lost 0 bases, and 11 bases lay between the germline ends. CDR3 in DNA: TGTGCCAGCAGTTACGGCCAGGCGATAGCCAAAAACATTCAGTACTTC. It codes for CASSYGQAIAKNIQYF.

The CDR3 here is CATSRDKAGSKTQYF. The CDR3 DNA reads as TGTGCCACCAGCAGAGATAAGGCGGGTAGTAAGACCCAGTACTTC. The rearrangement links TRBV15 to TRBJ2-5; possibly TRBD2 for D (5 bases). V was clipped by 0 bases and J by 6 bases, with 14 bases between them. CDR3 length: 15 amino acids. CDR1 is LNHNV, CDR2 YYDKDF, per germline (reference sequence). Drawing the rest from reference TRBV15 and TRBJ2-5, the complete variable domain is DAMVIQNPRYQVTQFGKPVTLSCSQTLNHNVMYWYQQKSSQAPKLLFHYYDKDFNNEADTPDNFQSRRPNTSFCFLDIRSPGLGDTAMYLCATSRDKAGSKTQYFGPGTRLLVL.

The chain has TRBV5-6 and TRBJ1-2; unclear D gene. CDR1 SGHDT and CDR2 YYEEEE come from the germline V gene. The CDR3 totals 13 residues. V was cut by 4 bases and J by 7 bases, with 14 bases left in between. The CDR3 region has the DNA TGTGCCAGCAGCCCAACACAGAGCATTGGCTACACCTTC. Protein product: CASSPTQSIGYTF.

The rearrangement joins TRBV4-1 to TRBJ1-2; 7 bases align to TRBD1. Germline values: CDR1 MGHRA, CDR2 YSYEKL. V was clipped by 2 bases and J by 6 bases; unmatched bases: 6. CDR3 size: 14 residues. The CDR3 is CASSQRQGVDGYTF. CDR3 sequence (DNA): TGCGCCAGCAGCCAAAGACAGGGAGTAGATGGCTACACCTTC.

The genes are TRBV27 and TRBJ1-2, with a weak D call TRBD1 (5 bases). Trimming cost V 8 bases and J 4 bases, with 20 bases left between them. This CDR3 has 15 residues. Germline V gene sequence: CDR1 MNHEY, CDR2 SMNVEV (reference sequence). The CDR3: CASGSGGWGLYGYTF. The DNA of the CDR3 is TGTGCCAGCGGTTCCGGGGGGTGGGGCCTCTATGGCTACACCTTC.

CDR3: CASSGDSGETQYF. CDR3 in DNA: TGTGCCAGCAGCGGCGACTCGGGGGAGACCCAGTACTTC. This chain links TRBV7-3 with TRBJ2-5; possibly TRBD2 for D (5 bases). Per the germline V gene, CDR1 is SGHTA and CDR2 is FQGTGA. The CDR3 has 13 residues. V gave up 5 bases and J gave up 5 bases, with 12 bases separating them. Using reference TRBV7-3 and TRBJ2-5 for the parts outside the CDR3, the full variable domain is GAGVSQTPSNKVTEKGKYVELRCDPISGHTALYWYRQSLGQGPEFLIYFQGTGAADDSGLPNDRFFAVRPEGSVSTLKIQRTERGDSAVYLCASSGDSGETQYFGPGTRLLVL.

This chain joins TRBV19 and TRBJ1-5, with D unresolved. V lost 3 bases and J lost 0, with 9 bases in between. The CDR3 is 15 residues long. The germline CDR1 and CDR2 sequences are LNHDA and SQIVND (reference sequence). The CDR3 loop is CASSIGEYSNQPQHF. The CDR3 DNA is TGTGCCAGTAGTATCGGGGAATATAGCAATCAGCCCCAGCATTTT.

This rearrangement joins TRBV12-3 or TRBV12-4 to TRBJ2-2, with D maybe TRBD1 (5 bases). The CDR3 covers 13 residues. V lost 6 bases and J lost 3, with 8 bases in between. This chain's CDR3 is CASSQGYTGELFF. The CDR3 DNA sequence: TGTGCCAGCAGCCAGGGTTACACCGGGGAGCTGTTTTTT.

The J gene is TRBJ1-5, the V gene TRBV30; D unclear. Germline V CDR1 and CDR2: GTSNPN, SVGIG (reference sequence). With 2 bases removed from V and 0 bases from J, the gap between germline ends came to 11 bases. CDR3 length equals 15 residues. CDR3 sequence: CAWSSSRHSNQPQHF. The CDR3 DNA sequence: TGTGCCTGGAGTAGTTCGCGACATAGCAATCAGCCCCAGCATTTT.